This passage covers 23 T cell receptor beta chains from one sample sequenced in a study of shared clonotypes between healthy human individuals. Produced via immunoSEQ multiplex PCR; TCRdb's table is partial and in-frame only. This table has more than 1 million clones, approximately 80% appearing once. The material sequenced was memory CD4+ T cells from PBMCs. Subset: CD45RA-negative fraction. The receptor set was obtained from a man between 18 and 29 years old in good health. Some clones in this sample may be carry-over from other donors' samples.

The chain uses TRBV2 and TRBJ1-3; D is unresolved. The V gene's germline CDR1 is SNHLY and CDR2 FYNNEI. The CDR3 is 14 amino acids. V dropped 1 base and J dropped 3 bases, with 7 bases sitting between them. The DNA for the CDR3 is TGTGCCAGCAGTGAAGGAGGAGTTGGAAACACCATATATTTT. It is translated as CASSEGGVGNTIYF.

In its sample, this clone was seen a few times. The chain is built from TRBV10-3 and TRBJ1-1; 11 nucleotides match TRBD1. Germline lookup yields CDR1 ENHRY and CDR2 SYGVKD. The CDR3 totals 16 residues. V lost 6 bases to trimming and J lost 3 bases; unmatched junction nucleotides: 9. CDR3 amino acids: CAIRPIRDRGDTEAFF. CDR3 coding DNA: TGTGCCATCAGACCCATCCGGGACAGGGGGGACACTGAAGCTTTCTTT.

This clone came up many times. The rearrangement uses TRBV7-9 and TRBJ2-5, with D uncertain. The CDR3 sequence is 13 residues long. Germline CDR1 reads SEHNR; CDR2 reads FQNEAQ (reference sequence). V shed 2 bases and J shed 11 bases, with 15 bases lying between them. The CDR3 is CASSLSGSGVQYF. As DNA, the CDR3 is TGTGCCAGCAGCTTATCGGGCTCGGGCGTACAGTACTTC.

The chain has TRBV28 and TRBJ2-7; the D gene is possibly TRBD1 (7 bases). This CDR3 is built from 19 residues. Germline V gene sequence: CDR1 MDHEN, CDR2 SYDVKM. V shed 2 bases and J shed 0 bases, with 23 bases lying between them. The CDR3 region has the DNA TGTGCCAGCAGTTTAGCCCCAGGGGGGATAGCGGTAGGCTCCTACGAGCAGTACTTC. This gives the protein CASSLAPGGIAVGSYEQYF.

The chain carries TRBV5-4 and TRBJ2-2; 13 positions match TRBD2. CDR1 and CDR2 from the germline V gene are SGHNT and YYREEE (reference sequence). This CDR3 has 17 residues. After removal of 4 bases from V and 6 bases from J, the junction contained 9 bases not matched to a gene. In DNA, the CDR3 is TGTGCCAGCAGCGAACCCGGACTAGCGGGAGTGGCCGGGGAGCTGTTTTTT. Protein product: CASSEPGLAGVAGELFF.

This sequence joins TRBV28 and TRBJ1-5, with 9 bases fitting TRBD1. CDR3 length equals 16 residues. CDR1 is MDHEN and CDR2 is SYDVKM in the germline V gene. After removal of 3 bases from V and 4 bases from J, the junction contained 7 bases not matched to a gene. The CDR3, as DNA: TGTGCCAGCAGTTTTTTTCGGACAGGGGTAAATCAGCCCCAGCATTTT. Translating it yields CASSFFRTGVNQPQHF.

The gene calls are TRBV30 and TRBJ2-7, with D perhaps TRBD1 (6 bases). Germline V lookup: CDR1 GTSNPN, CDR2 SVGIG (reference sequence). V dropped 5 bases and J dropped 3 bases, with 14 bases sitting between them. This CDR3 is built from 13 residues. This chain's CDR3 is CAWARQDFYEQYF. Written as DNA, the CDR3 is TGTGCCTGGGCTCGACAGGACTTCTACGAGCAGTACTTC.

This clone was seen a single time. This chain uses TRBV2 with TRBJ2-5, with 11 bases fitting TRBD1. Germline trimming cut 6 bases from V and 5 bases from J; bases unmatched to any gene: 8. Germline V gene lookup returns CDR1 SNHLY and CDR2 FYNNEI. The CDR3 consists of 15 residues. The CDR3 is CASRTGTGGGETQYF. For the CDR3, the DNA is TGTGCCAGCAGAACCGGGACAGGGGGTGGGGAGACCCAGTACTTC.

The chain employs TRBV27 and TRBJ2-5, with D tentatively TRBD1 (5 bases). V lost 6 bases and J 0 bases, leaving 14 bases between the germline ends. The CDR3 is 15 residues long. The V gene's germline CDR1 is MNHEY and CDR2 SMNVEV (reference sequence). CDR3 sequence (DNA): TGTGCCAGCAGCAAGGGGATTAGGTACCAAGAGACCCAGTACTTC. This sequence encodes CASSKGIRYQETQYF.

J is TRBJ2-7 and V is TRBV5-1, with 11 nucleotides matching TRBD2. CDR3 size: 17 residues. The V and J ends lost 4 bases and 6 bases, in that order; junction bases with no gene match: 15. Germline assignment: CDR1 SGHRS and CDR2 YFSETQ. The CDR3 protein is CASSIQGGLAALGEQYF. The DNA of the CDR3 is TGCGCCAGCAGCATACAGGGGGGACTAGCGGCCCTGGGCGAGCAGTACTTC.

The gene calls are TRBV6-1 and TRBJ2-1, with TRBD1 as a possible D gene (5 bases). The CDR3 consists of 13 residues. Trimming took 8 bases from V and 10 from J, leaving 18 bases between them. The V gene's germline CDR1 is MNHNS and CDR2 SASEGT. In DNA form, the CDR3 reads TGTGCCAGCGCACCGTCCCAGGGATTCGAGCAGTTCTTC. It codes for CASAPSQGFEQFF.

The V gene is TRBV11-2, the J gene TRBJ2-7; 9 bases align to TRBD2. V shed 2 bases, J shed 2 bases, and the junction held 4 bases outside the gene matches. The CDR3 sequence is 15 residues long. In germline, CDR1 is SGHAT, CDR2 FQNNGV. The CDR3 loop reads CASSLPLAGPYEQYF. CDR3 in DNA: TGTGCCAGCAGCTTACCGCTAGCGGGGCCCTACGAGCAGTACTTC.

The gene calls are TRBV2 and TRBJ1-2; 7 bases are shared with TRBD1. Per germline, CDR1 SNHLY and CDR2 FYNNEI. Trimming removed 4 bases from V and 5 bases from J; junction bases left unmatched: 4. The CDR3 covers 13 residues. The chain's CDR3 is CASSGAGGYGYTF. As DNA, the CDR3 is TGTGCCAGCAGTGGAGCAGGGGGGTATGGCTACACCTTC.

This clone was seen a single time. The chain is built from TRBV5-1 and TRBJ2-7; 12 bases line up with TRBD2. V shed 4 bases, J shed 4 bases, and the junction held 12 bases outside the gene matches. Germline V lookup: CDR1 SGHRS, CDR2 YFSETQ. This CDR3 is built from 17 residues. CDR3 DNA sequence: TGCGCCAGCAGCGAAGGACTAGCGGGATCTTACCTTTACGAGCAGTACTTC. Translation gives CASSEGLAGSYLYEQYF.

The chain links TRBV7-2 to TRBJ2-2; TRBD2 matches 8 bases. Trimming took 4 bases from V and 2 from J; bases not matched to a gene: 6. There are 16 residues in the CDR3. Germline V gives CDR1 SGHTA, CDR2 FQGNSA. The CDR3 is CASSSQAGENTGELFF. CDR3 bases: TGTGCCAGCAGCTCCCAAGCGGGAGAAAACACCGGGGAGCTGTTTTTT.

The rearrangement joins TRBV4-1 to TRBJ1-4; D remains unclear. Trimming took off 3 bases at V and 7 bases at J, with 15 bases between the two ends. The CDR3 sequence is 15 residues long. Germline CDR1 is MGHRA and CDR2 is YSYEKL. The CDR3 nucleotides read TGCGCCAGCAGCCACGAATGGAGTCAGGCTGAAAAACTGTTTTTT. Its translation is CASSHEWSQAEKLFF.

This clone was seen only a few times. The genes are TRBV18 and TRBJ1-1; possibly TRBD1 for D (5 bases). The V gene's germline CDR1 is KGHSH and CDR2 LQKENI. This CDR3 is 14 amino acids long. V was trimmed by 6 bases and J by 3 bases, leaving 14 bases between them. CDR3 region: CASSQGGRDTEAFF. DNA of the CDR3: TGTGCCAGCTCGCAGGGAGGCAGGGACACTGAAGCTTTCTTT.

The chain carries TRBV5-1 and TRBJ1-1; the match to TRBD1 covers 7 bases. This CDR3 has 15 amino acids. Germline values: CDR1 SGHRS, CDR2 YFSETQ. Trimming took 3 bases from V and 5 from J; bases not matched to a gene: 10. CDR3 DNA: TGCGCCAGCAGCTCGGAGACAGGGTTATGGACTGAAGCTTTCTTT. Amino acids: CASSSETGLWTEAFF.

As concerns this clone: This specimen includes other DNA sequences encoding the same CDR3. The rearrangement uses TRBV7-8 and TRBJ1-2; D is ambiguous. CDR1 and CDR2 (germline): SGHVS, FQNEAQ. Trimming pared 1 base from V and 2 bases from J, leaving 8 bases between. The CDR3 consists of 14 residues. CDR3 coding DNA: TGTGCCAGCAGCTTAGTGGCAGGCAACTATGGCTACACCTTC. It translates to CASSLVAGNYGYTF.

The chain couples TRBV11-2 to TRBJ2-7; 7 nucleotides match TRBD1. CDR1 is SGHAT and CDR2 is FQNNGV in the germline V gene. This CDR3 spans 16 amino acids. V shed 1 base, J shed 1 base, and the junction held 7 bases outside the gene matches. CDR3 residues: CASSLARWDSSYEQYF. Here the CDR3 DNA reads TGTGCCAGCAGCTTAGCTAGGTGGGACAGTTCCTACGAGCAGTACTTC.

This clone showed up just a few times. The chain has TRBV14 and TRBJ2-7; 8 bases are a match to TRBD2. This CDR3 is 17 amino acids long. CDR1 SGHDN and CDR2 FVKESK come from the germline V gene. V trimming: 4 bases; J trimming: 7 bases; junction bases outside the gene matches: 18. CDR3 DNA sequence: TGTGCCAGCAGCCCTCACCTGACTAGCGAGCCCGGGGGGGAGCAGTACTTC. Translating it yields CASSPHLTSEPGGEQYF. Supplemented by reference TRBV14 and TRBJ2-7, the full variable domain reads EAGVTQFPSHSVIEKGQTVTLRCDPISGHDNLYWYRRVMGKEIKFLLHFVKESKQDESGMPNNRFLAERTGGTYSTLKVQPAELEDSGVYFCASSPHLTSEPGGEQYFGPGTRLTVT.

The chain carries TRBV29-1 and TRBJ1-2; possible D gene TRBD1, 5 bases. Trimming left V 4 bases short and J 3 bases short, with 12 bases between. The CDR3 is made up of 13 amino acids. Germline values: CDR1 SQVTM, CDR2 ANQGSEA. In DNA, the CDR3 is TGCAGCGTTGGTAGGGGCGCAGACTATGGCTACACCTTC. This gives the protein CSVGRGADYGYTF.

The rearrangement links TRBV27 to TRBJ2-1, with 13 nucleotides matching TRBD2. Germline V lookup: CDR1 MNHEY, CDR2 SMNVEV (reference sequence). The CDR3 covers 16 residues. The J segment lost 2 bases and the V segment lost 6 bases, leaving 4 bases of the junction unmatched. In nucleotides, the CDR3 is TGTGCCAGCAGGCTGGGACTAGCGGGACCCTACAATGAGCAGTTCTTC. Translated: CASRLGLAGPYNEQFF.